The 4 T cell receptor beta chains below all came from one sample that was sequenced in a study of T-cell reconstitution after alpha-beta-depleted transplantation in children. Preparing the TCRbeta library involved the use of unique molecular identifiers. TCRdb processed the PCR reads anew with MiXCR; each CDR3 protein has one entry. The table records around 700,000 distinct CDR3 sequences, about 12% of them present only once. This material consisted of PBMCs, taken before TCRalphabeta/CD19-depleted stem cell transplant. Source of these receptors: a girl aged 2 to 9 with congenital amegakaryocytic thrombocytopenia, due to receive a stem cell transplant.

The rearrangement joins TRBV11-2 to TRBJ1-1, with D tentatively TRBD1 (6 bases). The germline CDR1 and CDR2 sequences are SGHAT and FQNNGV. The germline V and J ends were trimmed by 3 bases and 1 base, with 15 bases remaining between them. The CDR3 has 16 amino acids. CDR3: CASSLWGRGTNTEAFF. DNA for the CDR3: TGTGCCAGCAGCTTGTGGGGCAGGGGAACGAACACTGAAGCTTTCTTT.

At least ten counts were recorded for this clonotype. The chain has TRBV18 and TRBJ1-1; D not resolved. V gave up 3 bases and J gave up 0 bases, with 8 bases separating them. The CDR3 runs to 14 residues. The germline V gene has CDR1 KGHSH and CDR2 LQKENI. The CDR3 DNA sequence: TGTGCCAGCTCACCTTCACAGTTGAACACTGAAGCTTTCTTT. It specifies CASSPSQLNTEAFF.

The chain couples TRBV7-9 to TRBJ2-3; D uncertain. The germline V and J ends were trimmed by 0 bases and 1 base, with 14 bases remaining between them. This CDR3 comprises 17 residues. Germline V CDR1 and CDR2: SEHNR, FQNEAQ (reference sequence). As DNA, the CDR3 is TGTGCCAGCAGCTTAGCGGTTACAGACCTCCGCACAGATACGCAGTATTTT. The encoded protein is CASSLAVTDLRTDTQYF. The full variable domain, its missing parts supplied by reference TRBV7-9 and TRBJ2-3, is DTGVSQNPRHKITKRGQNVTFRCDPISEHNRLYWYRQTLGQGPEFLTYFQNEAQLEKSRLLSDRFSAERPKGSFSTLEIQRTEQGDSAMYLCASSLAVTDLRTDTQYFGPGTRLTVL.

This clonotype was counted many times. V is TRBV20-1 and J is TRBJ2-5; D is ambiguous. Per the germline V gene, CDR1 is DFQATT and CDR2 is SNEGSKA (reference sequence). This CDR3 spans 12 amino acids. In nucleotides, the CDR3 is TGCAGCATCGAGAGGATAGGAGAGACCCAGTACTTC. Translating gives CSIERIGETQYF.